The present entry profiles one T cell receptor (beta chain) with its context. It has no known antigen specificity. The junction does not match germline at one end; this may be a read error. From the cysteine up to the phenylalanine, the CDR3 has a length of 13 residues. The sequence is cut down to CDR3 DNA, 39 bases in frame from base 1. Sequences SQVTM (CDR1) and ANQGSEA (CDR2) are obtained from the germline V gene. Total RNA and DNA were co-extracted from about 20-30 mg of bulk tissue with the AllPrep DNA/RNA mini kit, without cell sorting. A few patients with histopathologically diagnosed primary liver carcinoma underwent surgical resection in China between November 2015 and March 2016. Patients had chronic HBV infection and were treatment-naive at sampling. Fresh tumor and adjacent tissue pieces were bisected, with one half stored in RNAlater at -80 degrees C and the other half sent for histology.

Starting from about 550 ng total RNA, TCRbeta-specific cDNA was produced by reverse transcription with a constant-region primer and ProtoScript II reverse transcriptase. TCRbeta libraries were built with three nested multiplex PCR rounds, a slightly modified ARM-PCR procedure. Each of the first two PCR rounds ran for roughly 9 cycles and used multiplex TRBV1-TRBV30 forward primers together with a Cbeta reverse primer. Sample barcodes and Illumina adapters were attached in a final 25-cycle PCR using Deep VentR polymerase. Before sequencing, amplicons of 200-500 bp were gel-purified using a QIAquick gel extraction kit. An Illumina HiSeq 2500 was used to sequence the TCRbeta amplicons, generating 250-bp paired-end reads. As for the original processing: To recover full CDR3 sequences, reads were quality-trimmed using Trimmomatic v0.33 and paired reads were then merged using FLASH v1.2.11. V, D and J germline segments were assigned to the rearranged TCRbeta sequences by MiGEC v1.2.1b. VDJtools v1.0.0 computed clonotype statistics and Shannon-Wiener diversity indices. To cut down on sampling bias, every analysis after diversity analysis relied on just the 250 most abundant clonotypes from each sample. TCRdb applied fastp at Q25 and MiXCR to the public reads, then kept only in-frame beta chains. Every CDR3 protein is listed once, alongside the most common genes and DNA of its rows. These V and J calls rely on TCRdb rather than the paper's analysis. For this sample the table gives almost 45,000 distinct CDR3 sequences, of which 75% were detected only once. The ten largest clonotypes hold 38% of the sample.

The sample is drawn from a study of tumor-infiltrating lymphocytes in primary liver carcinoma (dated by TCRdb to 2017 to 2019). A note on the overall study: The five patients, three men and two women aged 30 to 69 years, had hepatocellular carcinoma (four) or combined HCC and intrahepatic cholangiocarcinoma (one). The five patients had tumors staged T1-T3 N0M0, with maximum diameters ranging from roughly 4.2 to 11 cm. Samples yielded roughly 3.5 to 7.13 million productive TCRbeta reads; read depth did not differ significantly between tissue types. For each liver tumor, the study sampled five regions along with adjacent normal tissue and blood, and applied TCRbeta repertoire sequencing, expression microarrays and whole-exome sequencing. A total of approximately 35 specimens from 5 patients, comprising approximately 25 tumor regions, 5 adjacent noncancerous liver tissues and 5 peripheral blood samples, were covered by TCRbeta repertoire sequencing. Technical replicate repertoires showed high reproducibility, with mean shared-clone rates roughly 0.87 and correlation coefficients above 0.95.

What the research found in general, with its limitations: Repertoire overlap was higher between tumor regions (mean about 36%) than tumor-adjacent (around 17%) or tumor-blood (approximately 14%) pairs, consistent with antigen-driven expansion. Because sequencing covered only the TCR beta chain and unpaired alpha chains were not captured, true repertoire diversity is likely underestimated. Compared with blood, tumors had a significantly larger share of the repertoire taken up by the top 250 clones (p = 0.039). Because the samples were bulk and unsorted, CD4+ and CD8+ T cell repertoires could not be compared. The study included only four to six patients, and the authors note findings should be validated in a larger study.

The sequence was obtained from a woman in her twenties or thirties with primary liver carcinoma and hepatitis B virus infection. The sample was tumor-adjacent normal liver tissue. The chain is made from TRBV29-1 and TRBJ2-1; the D segment could be TRBD2, given 6 matching bases. The DNA is as follows: TGCAGCATTGGGAGGCATGACTACAATGAGCAGCTCTTC. This translates into CSIGRHDYNEQLF.